This T cell receptor (beta chain) was sequenced during a study of molecular identifiers for immune sequencing clone quantification. TCRdb ran MiXCR on the PCR reads and lists one entry per CDR3 protein. The sample shows roughly 320,000 distinct CDR3 sequences, 20% to 25% of them seen only once. Per the germline V gene, CDR1 is MGHRA and CDR2 is YSYEKL. The CDR3 is made up of 16 amino acids. Trimming cost V 0 bases and J 0 bases, with 9 bases left between them. CD8+CD4-CCR7+CD45RA+ cells were sorted as naive CD8 T cells. This clonotype was seen ten or more times. V gene TRBV4-1 combines with J gene TRBJ2-1, with D hard to call. This receptor was obtained from a human donor in good health. Some libraries in this study had Jurkat cell RNA spiked in. Sequenced sample: naive CD8+ T cells from blood, with Jurkat cell RNA spiked in. Subset specified: FACS-sorted CD8+CD4-CCR7+CD45RA+ naive T cells. CDR3 residues: CASSQDPSSSYNEQFF. The CDR3 DNA sequence: TGCGCCAGCAGCCAAGATCCAAGCAGCTCCTACAATGAGCAGTTCTTC.